The 32 T cell receptor beta chains below were found in one sample sequenced in a study of blood T cells in healthy people across ages. The authors ran a second PCR of about 6 to 11 cycles using a sample-barcoded 5' primer and a J-beta primer mix. TCRdb reprocessed the 5' RACE reads via MiXCR and lists one record per CDR3 protein. The sample includes about 780,000 distinct CDR3 sequences, 20% to 30% of them seen just once. Another study also made use of these data, one on T cells of mothers and their children.

Source material: blood. The receptors come from a boy aged 5-17 years in good health.

In its sample, this clonotype was seen many times. The rearrangement uses TRBV5-1 and TRBJ2-5; 13 bases map to TRBD2. Germline trimming cut 4 bases from V and 5 bases from J; bases unmatched to any gene: 5. The CDR3 totals 15 residues. Per germline, CDR1 SGHRS and CDR2 YFSETQ. CDR3 in DNA: TGCGCCAGCAGCACCGGACTAGCGGGGGAGGAGACCCAGTACTTC. Amino acids: CASSTGLAGEETQYF.

This clonotype has only a few counts. The genes are TRBV7-3 and TRBJ1-2; 11 bases agree with TRBD1. Germline values: CDR1 SGHTA, CDR2 FQGTGA. The CDR3 consists of 15 residues. V shed 5 bases and J 4 bases; nucleotides not matched to a gene: 6. The CDR3 loop reads CASSVSGTGGYGYTF. The CDR3 coding sequence is TGTGCCAGCAGCGTATCCGGGACAGGGGGCTATGGCTACACCTTC.

This chain connects TRBV2 to TRBJ2-5; D unclear. CDR3 length equals 11 residues. The germline V and J ends were trimmed by 7 bases and 2 bases, with 5 bases remaining between them. The germline V gene encodes CDR1 SNHLY and CDR2 FYNNEI. This chain's CDR3 is CASTVQETQYF. CDR3 bases: TGTGCCAGCACAGTACAAGAGACCCAGTACTTC.

The table lists this clonotype with a few counts. This rearrangement joins TRBV7-2 to TRBJ1-4; D call uncertain. CDR3 size: 15 residues. The V and J ends lost 5 bases and 5 bases respectively, with 15 bases between them. Germline V gives CDR1 SGHTA, CDR2 FQGNSA. CDR3 coding DNA: TGTGCCAGCAGCCCCCGCCCAACGGAAAATGAAAAACTGTTTTTT. The encoded protein is CASSPRPTENEKLFF.

The CDR3 loop is CASSLSGISTDTQYF. DNA of the CDR3: TGTGCCAGCAGCTTAAGTGGGATTAGCACAGATACGCAGTATTTT. The chain employs TRBV7-3 and TRBJ2-3; D remains ambiguous. The V gene lost 1 base and the J gene lost 0 bases, with 8 bases spanning the gap. From germline, CDR1 is SGHTA and CDR2 FQGTGA. The CDR3 runs 15 residues. Filled out from reference TRBV7-3 and TRBJ2-3, the complete variable domain reads GAGVSQTPSNKVTEKGKYVELRCDPISGHTALYWYRQSLGQGPEFLIYFQGTGAADDSGLPNDRFFAVRPEGSVSTLKIQRTERGDSAVYLCASSLSGISTDTQYFGPGTRLTVL.

V is TRBV5-1 and J is TRBJ1-6; possibly TRBD1 for D (5 bases). The germline V gene has CDR1 SGHRS and CDR2 YFSETQ. V lost 4 bases, J lost 7 bases, and 12 bases lay in between. The CDR3 covers 14 residues. In DNA form, the CDR3 reads TGCGCCAGCAGCCCGACAGATCCCAATTCACCCCTCCACTTT. Its translation: CASSPTDPNSPLHF.

Remarks on this clonotype: Mismatch with germline at one junction end may stem from a read error. As DNA, the CDR3 is TGCGCCAGCAGCCTTAGCGGGGGGGTCGAGACCCAGCACTTC. It specifies CASSLSGGVETQHF. This chain connects TRBV5-1 to TRBJ2-5; 11 bases match TRBD2. From germline, CDR1 is SGHRS and CDR2 YFSETQ. This CDR3 contains 14 residues.

V and J are TRBV3-1 and TRBJ2-5, with unresolved D. V was shortened by 2 bases and J by 4 bases, with 11 bases between the two germline ends. Germline V gene sequence: CDR1 LGHDT, CDR2 YNNKEL (reference sequence). This CDR3 has 14 amino acids. CDR3: CASSQLERRETQYF. The CDR3 bases are TGTGCCAGCAGCCAACTCGAACGTAGAGAGACCCAGTACTTC.

The chain joins TRBV29-1 to TRBJ1-4; D remains ambiguous. The CDR3 is 13 amino acids. Deletions cut 4 bases from V and 2 bases from J, with 8 bases between. Germline V gives CDR1 SQVTM, CDR2 ANQGSEA. The DNA of the CDR3 is TGCAGCGTTGTTACCGGGACTAATGAAAAACTGTTTTTT. Encoded protein: CSVVTGTNEKLFF.

This clonotype has a handful of counts. The V and J genes are TRBV12-5 and TRBJ1-4, with a weak D call TRBD1 (5 bases). The CDR3 runs to 14 residues. Trimming took off 4 bases at V and 7 bases at J, with 13 bases between the two ends. Germline V gives CDR1 LGHNT, CDR2 FRNRAP. CDR3 sequence: CASGSSGEFEKLFF. The DNA of the CDR3 is TGTGCTAGTGGTTCCTCGGGGGAGTTTGAAAAACTGTTTTTT.

This clonotype was observed a few times. The rearrangement links TRBV6-5 to TRBJ2-4, with TRBD1 as a possible D gene (7 bases). V was clipped by 2 bases and J by 6 bases, with 11 bases between them. Germline assignment: CDR1 MNHEY and CDR2 SVGAGI. The CDR3 is 14 residues long. CDR3 coding DNA: TGTGCCAGCAGTTACGCGGGACAGTCAAACATTCAGTACTTC. It codes for CASSYAGQSNIQYF.

This clonotype has more than one count but fewer than ten. This CDR3 reads CASSYLTGSSYNEQFF. DNA of the CDR3: TGTGCCAGCAGTTACTTGACAGGGAGCTCCTACAATGAGCAGTTCTTC. This sequence joins TRBV6-5 and TRBJ2-1; 7 bases fit TRBD1. With V trimmed by 1 base and J by 0 bases, 3 bases remained unmatched. The CDR3 extends over 16 amino acids. Germline V gives CDR1 MNHEY, CDR2 SVGAGI.

V gene TRBV20-1 combines with J gene TRBJ2-7, with TRBD1 as a possible D gene (5 bases). V was clipped by 6 bases and J by 5 bases, with 17 bases between them. This CDR3 is 13 amino acids long. CDR1 is DFQATT, CDR2 SNEGSKA, per germline (reference sequence). The CDR3 protein is CSAPRGWGHEQYF. The DNA for the CDR3 is TGCAGTGCCCCCCGTGGCTGGGGCCACGAGCAGTACTTC.

The V call is TRBV7-9, the J call TRBJ2-5, with a weak D call TRBD1 (6 bases). CDR1 and CDR2 from the germline V gene are SEHNR and FQNEAQ (reference sequence). Trimming took 5 bases from V and 3 from J, leaving 10 bases between them. CDR3 size: 13 residues. The CDR3 region is CASSAGTKETQYF. In DNA, the CDR3 is TGTGCCAGCAGCGCCGGGACAAAAGAGACCCAGTACTTC. The complete variable domain, with remaining parts taken from reference TRBV7-9 and TRBJ2-5, reads DTGVSQNPRHKITKRGQNVTFRCDPISEHNRLYWYRQTLGQGPEFLTYFQNEAQLEKSRLLSDRFSAERPKGSFSTLEIQRTEQGDSAMYLCASSAGTKETQYFGPGTRLLVL.

This clonotype was counted a few times. The gene calls are TRBV19 and TRBJ2-6; no clear D gene. Trimming stripped 9 bases from V and 3 bases from J, with 18 bases between. Germline CDR1 LNHDA, CDR2 SQIVND (reference sequence). This CDR3 comprises 16 residues. The CDR3 coding sequence is TGTGCCAGCACGGGTCTCCGGGTTGGTGGGGCCAACGTCCTGACTTTC. It is translated as CASTGLRVGGANVLTF. The full variable domain, completed using reference TRBV19 and TRBJ2-6, is DGGITQSPKYLFRKEGQNVTLSCEQNLNHDAMYWYRQDPGQGLRLIYYSQIVNDFQKGDIAEGYSVSREKKESFPLTVTSAQKNPTAFYLCASTGLRVGGANVLTFGAGSRLTVL.

This clonotype was seen a few times. The junction does not match germline at one end; this may be a read error. The rearrangement uses TRBV5-1 and TRBJ2-5; 11 nucleotides match TRBD2. This CDR3 comprises 16 residues. CDR1 is SGHRS and CDR2 is YFSETQ in the germline V gene. The CDR3 region is CASSVGTSGQYNEQLF. CDR3 DNA sequence: TGCGCCAGCAGCGTAGGGACTAGCGGACAATACAATGAGCAGCTCTTC.

This clonotype has just a few counts. This rearrangement joins TRBV27 to TRBJ1-2; 7 nucleotides line up with TRBD1. CDR3 length: 13 residues. V shed 3 bases, J shed 7 bases, and the junction held 5 bases outside the gene matches. Per the germline V gene, CDR1 is MNHEY and CDR2 is SMNVEV (reference sequence). CDR3 coding DNA: TGTGCCAGCAGTTTTGACAGGGACCGTGGCTACACCTTC. As protein: CASSFDRDRGYTF.

The chain is built from TRBV12-3 or TRBV12-4 and TRBJ2-4, with no clear D. Trimming removed 6 bases from V and 7 bases from J, with 13 bases in between. CDR3 length: 13 amino acids. CDR3 sequence reads: CASRPSTGNIQYF. The CDR3 coding sequence is TGTGCCAGCAGGCCCAGTACCGGGAACATTCAGTACTTC.

This clonotype has only a few counts. This chain uses TRBV20-1 with TRBJ2-7, with D perhaps matching TRBD1 or TRBD2 (5 bases each). Trimming shortened V by 7 bases and J by 2 bases, and 18 bases separated the two germline ends. Germline V gene data show CDR1 as DFQATT and CDR2 as SNEGSKA (reference sequence). The CDR3 is 14 amino acids. The CDR3 bases are TGCAGTGTCAGAGGGGATAATACAGCCTACGAGCAGTACTTC. Amino acid sequence: CSVRGDNTAYEQYF.

This clonotype was detected a few times. The rearrangement uses TRBV6-2 or TRBV6-3 and TRBJ2-7, with D tentatively TRBD1 (6 bases). The germline V gene has CDR1 MNHEY and CDR2 SVGEGT. This CDR3 region has 16 residues. Trimming removed 7 bases from V and 2 bases from J, with 21 bases in between. In DNA, the CDR3 is TGTGCCAGCACCTTACCCACTGACAGGTCTACCTACGAGCAGTACTTC. Translating it yields CASTLPTDRSTYEQYF.

This clonotype was counted only a few times. The chain carries TRBV7-3 and TRBJ2-7; D is possibly TRBD1 or TRBD2 (5 bases each). V lost 3 bases and J lost 5, with 11 bases in between. The CDR3 consists of 13 residues. CDR1 and CDR2 from the germline V gene are SGHTA and FQGTGA. In DNA form, the CDR3 reads TGTGCCAGCAGCTTTAAAGGGACGGACGAGCAGTACTTC. This gives the protein CASSFKGTDEQYF. The whole variable domain, filled in from reference TRBV7-3 and TRBJ2-7, reads GAGVSQTPSNKVTEKGKYVELRCDPISGHTALYWYRQSLGQGPEFLIYFQGTGAADDSGLPNDRFFAVRPEGSVSTLKIQRTERGDSAVYLCASSFKGTDEQYFGPGTRLTVT.

The gene calls are TRBV11-2 and TRBJ2-5; D call uncertain. Germline CDR1 reads SGHAT; CDR2 reads FQNNGV. Trimming pared 7 bases from V and 3 bases from J, leaving 24 bases between. This CDR3 contains 17 residues. The CDR3 loop reads CASTDKFTDPLKETQYF. Here the CDR3 DNA reads TGTGCCAGCACCGACAAATTTACCGACCCCCTTAAAGAGACCCAGTACTTC.

This clonotype was observed once. The chain links TRBV29-1 to TRBJ1-2; 11 nucleotides agree with TRBD1. Germline values: CDR1 SQVTM, CDR2 ANQGSEA. CDR3 size: 14 residues. V dropped 4 bases and J dropped 4; count of bases not matched to a gene: 5. CDR3 protein: CSVVGTGGPYGYTF. The CDR3 DNA sequence: TGCAGCGTTGTTGGGACAGGGGGGCCCTATGGCTACACCTTC.

The V gene is TRBV28, the J gene TRBJ1-2; 8 bases fit TRBD1. The CDR3 consists of 14 residues. Germline trimming cut 8 bases from V and 5 bases from J; bases unmatched to any gene: 10. Germline V CDR1 and CDR2: MDHEN, SYDVKM. In nucleotides, the CDR3 is TGTGCCAGCGGGACAGGCCCTGCGAGGTATGGCTACACCTTC. It is translated as CASGTGPARYGYTF.

This clonotype occurred once. The chain joins TRBV10-3 to TRBJ2-3; TRBD2 aligns across 8 bases. The CDR3 is 17 amino acids. The V gene's germline CDR1 is ENHRY and CDR2 SYGVKD. The V segment lost 2 bases and the J segment 5 bases; nucleotides outside the gene matches: 12. The CDR3 loop reads CAISERSGEVRGDTQYF. CDR3 DNA sequence: TGTGCCATCAGTGAGCGTAGCGGGGAAGTGCGGGGAGATACGCAGTATTTT.

This clonotype was picked up one time. V is TRBV6-1 and J is TRBJ2-3; 8 nucleotides line up with TRBD2. The CDR3 extends over 17 amino acids. Germline V CDR1 and CDR2: MNHNS, SASEGT. V dropped 3 bases and J dropped 2; count of bases not matched to a gene: 10. The CDR3 protein is CASSEMAGGRSTDTQYF. The CDR3 DNA is TGTGCCAGCAGTGAGATGGCGGGGGGACGATCCACAGATACGCAGTATTTT.

Ten or more counts support this clonotype. V gene TRBV6-5 combines with J gene TRBJ2-2, with TRBD1 as a possible D gene (5 bases). From germline, CDR1 is MNHEY and CDR2 SVGAGI. The CDR3 runs 12 residues. V lost 6 bases and J lost 6, with 8 bases in between. The CDR3 DNA reads TGTGCCAGCAGCAGGGTTCCCGGGGAGCTGTTTTTT. It is translated as CASSRVPGELFF.

Concerning this clonotype itself: The junction does not match germline at one end; this may be a read error. The chain joins TRBV7-2 to TRBJ2-5; 7 nucleotides align to TRBD1. Germline assignment: CDR1 SGHTA and CDR2 FQGNSA. The CDR3 loop spans 14 amino acids. For the CDR3, the DNA is TGTGCCAGTAGCTCGAACAGGGGAAAAGAGACCCAGTACTTC. Translated: CASSSNRGKETQYF.

A few counts support this clonotype. The V and J genes are TRBV2 and TRBJ2-5, with D possibly matching TRBD2 (6 bases). V was pared by 6 bases and J by 9 bases, with 26 bases between. The CDR3 has 16 amino acids. Germline values: CDR1 SNHLY, CDR2 FYNNEI. CDR3 nucleotides: TGTGCCAGCAGGCCGAAGGCCCCCGCTGGCCGCGGGGCCCAGTACTTC. This codes for CASRPKAPAGRGAQYF.

This clonotype was counted only a few times. The V call is TRBV5-1, the J call TRBJ1-1; 9 nucleotides align to TRBD1. CDR1 is SGHRS, CDR2 YFSETQ, per germline. This CDR3 is 15 amino acids long. Germline trimming cut 4 bases from V and 2 bases from J; bases unmatched to any gene: 6. The CDR3 DNA sequence: TGCGCCAGCAGCCCACCGGGACAGGGAAACACTGAAGCTTTCTTT. Protein: CASSPPGQGNTEAFF. Full variable domain (missing parts from reference TRBV5-1 and TRBJ1-1): KAGVTQTPRYLIKTRGQQVTLSCSPISGHRSVSWYQQTPGQGLQFLFEYFSETQRNKGNFPGRFSGRQFSNSRSEMNVSTLELGDSALYLCASSPPGQGNTEAFFGQGTRLTVV.

This clonotype was observed a few times. J is TRBJ2-5 and V is TRBV20-1; no reliable D call. The germline V and J ends were trimmed by 0 bases and 5 bases, with 4 bases remaining between them. Germline CDR1 reads DFQATT; CDR2 reads SNEGSKA (reference sequence). The length of the CDR3 is 11 residues. The CDR3 reads CSARDLETQYF. DNA for the CDR3: TGCAGTGCTAGAGATCTTGAGACCCAGTACTTC.

J is TRBJ1-1 and V is TRBV5-1; tentative D call: TRBD1 (6 bases). CDR1 is SGHRS, CDR2 YFSETQ, per germline. This CDR3 has 16 amino acids. V was shortened by 4 bases and J by 1 base, with 17 bases between the two germline ends. The CDR3 DNA follows: TGCGCCAGCAGCCCACGACAGGCGTCTTGGAACACTGAAGCTTTCTTT. It is translated as CASSPRQASWNTEAFF.